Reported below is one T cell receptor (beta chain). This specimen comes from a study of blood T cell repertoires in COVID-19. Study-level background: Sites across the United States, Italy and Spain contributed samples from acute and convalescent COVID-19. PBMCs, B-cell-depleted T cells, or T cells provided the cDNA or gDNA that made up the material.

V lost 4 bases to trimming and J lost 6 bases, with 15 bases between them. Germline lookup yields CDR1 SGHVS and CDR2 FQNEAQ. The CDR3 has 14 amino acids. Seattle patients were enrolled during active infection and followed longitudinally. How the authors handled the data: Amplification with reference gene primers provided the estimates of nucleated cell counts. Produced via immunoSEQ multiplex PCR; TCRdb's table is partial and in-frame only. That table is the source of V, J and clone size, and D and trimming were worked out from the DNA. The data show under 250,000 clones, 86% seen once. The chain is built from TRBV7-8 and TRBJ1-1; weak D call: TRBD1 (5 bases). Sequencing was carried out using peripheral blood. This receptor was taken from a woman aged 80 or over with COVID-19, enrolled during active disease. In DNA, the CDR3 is TGTGCCAGCAGCTCTCAGCTCGGGGGGGCTGAAGCTTTCTTT. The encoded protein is CASSSQLGGAEAFF. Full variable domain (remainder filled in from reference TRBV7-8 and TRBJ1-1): GAGVSQSPRYKVAKRGQDVALRCDPISGHVSLFWYQQALGQGPEFLTYFQNEAQLDKSGLPSDRFFAERPEGSVSTLKIQRTQQEDSAVYLCASSSQLGGAEAFFGQGTRLTVV.